This T cell receptor (beta chain) was identified during a study of CD8+ T cells in alopecia areata. In the study overall: Each day, treated patients took oral tofacitinib twice, at 5 to 10 mg per dose. The study's findings and limits: Clonality in lesional scalp, especially alopecia totalis/universalis, exceeded that of normal scalp. Alphabeta T cells residing in normal skin are also sequenced in scalp samples.

Lesional scalp tissue (obtained by punch biopsy) and peripheral blood were collected from alopecia areata patients. In regard to this clone: Its antigen remains unidentified.

V was pared by 1 base and J by 0 bases, with 7 bases between. The CDR3 loop spans 14 amino acids. The germline gives CDR1 SGHTA, CDR2 FQGNSA. The authors extracted RNA and reverse transcribed it into cDNA as the sequencing template. The assay was immunoSEQ multiplex PCR, and TCRdb's table has in-frame clones only and misses some. The data contain over 100,000 clones, approximately 49% of them singletons. The source is a human donor with alopecia areata. The V call is TRBV7-2, the J call TRBJ2-7; D ambiguous. The sample was CD8+ T cells sorted from blood, taken at week 0. The CDR3 is CASSLVSDSYEQYF. The CDR3 bases are TGTGCCAGCAGCTTAGTGTCGGACTCCTACGAGCAGTACTTC.